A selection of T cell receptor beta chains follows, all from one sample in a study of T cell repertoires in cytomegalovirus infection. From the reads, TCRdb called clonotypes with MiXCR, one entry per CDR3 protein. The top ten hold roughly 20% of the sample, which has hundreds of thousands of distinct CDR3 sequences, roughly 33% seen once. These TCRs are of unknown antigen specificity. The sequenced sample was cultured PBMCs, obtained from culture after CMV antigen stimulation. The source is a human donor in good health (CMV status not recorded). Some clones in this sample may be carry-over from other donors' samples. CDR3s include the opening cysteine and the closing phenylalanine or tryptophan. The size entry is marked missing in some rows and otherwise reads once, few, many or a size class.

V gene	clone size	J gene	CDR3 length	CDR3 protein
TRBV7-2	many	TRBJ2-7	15	CASSRQTGGIYEQYF
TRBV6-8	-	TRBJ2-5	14	CASSADRAAETQYF
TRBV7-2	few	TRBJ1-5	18	CASSLARSAGASNQPQHF
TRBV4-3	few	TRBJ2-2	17	CASSQGSYRGPAGELFF
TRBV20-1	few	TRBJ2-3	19	CSAPVATLGPEIRTDTQYF
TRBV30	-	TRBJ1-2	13	CAWTPSGEYGYTF
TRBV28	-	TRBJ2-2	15	CASRDGGRDTGELFF
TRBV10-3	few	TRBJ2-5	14	CAISWDWAKETQYF
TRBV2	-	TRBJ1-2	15	CASSEGAGGYYGYTF
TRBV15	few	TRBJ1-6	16	CATRPLTGRNNSPLHF
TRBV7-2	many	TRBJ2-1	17	CASSPRPTSMVNNEQFF
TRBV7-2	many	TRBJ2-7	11	CASSLGVQQYF
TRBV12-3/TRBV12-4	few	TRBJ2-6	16	CASSFQGGAGANVLTF
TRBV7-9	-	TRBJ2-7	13	CAGELAGGYEQYF
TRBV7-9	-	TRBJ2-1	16	CASSLAPGGQFDEQFF
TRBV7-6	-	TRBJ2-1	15	CASSLGGLPYNEQFF
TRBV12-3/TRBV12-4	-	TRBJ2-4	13	CASSLGRVDIQYF
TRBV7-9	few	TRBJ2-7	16	CASSPSGSGGSYEQYF
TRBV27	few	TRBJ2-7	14	CASSTNRVSYEQYF
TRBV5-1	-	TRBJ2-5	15	CASSGSGRIEETQYF
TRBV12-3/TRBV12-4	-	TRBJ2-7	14	CASSFGMDPYEQYF
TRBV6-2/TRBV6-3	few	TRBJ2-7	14	CASRDREISYEQYF
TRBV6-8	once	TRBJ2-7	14	CASSLDRAAYEQYF
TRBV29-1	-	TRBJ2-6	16	CSVSGSSHSGANVLTF
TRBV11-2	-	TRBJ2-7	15	CASSGALSDRYEQYF
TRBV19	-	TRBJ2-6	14	CRGQGAVGANVLTF
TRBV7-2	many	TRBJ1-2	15	CASSLGTGDYYGYTF
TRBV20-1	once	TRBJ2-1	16	CSASGSGLSSYNEQFF
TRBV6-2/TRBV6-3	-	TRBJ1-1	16	CASRLHGRTMNTEAFF
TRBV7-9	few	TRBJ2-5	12	CASSSAERAQYF
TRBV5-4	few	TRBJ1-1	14	CASSTRDGNTEAFF
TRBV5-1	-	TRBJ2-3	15	CASSLEGDLVGTQYF
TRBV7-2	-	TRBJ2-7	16	CASSGTIGVESYEQYF
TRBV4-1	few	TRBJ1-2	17	CASSRLTRTGTGYGYTF
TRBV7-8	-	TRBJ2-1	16	CASSHYGLAGGREQFF
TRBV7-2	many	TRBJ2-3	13	CASSHPPADTQYF
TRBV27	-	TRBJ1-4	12	CASKRVGEKLFF
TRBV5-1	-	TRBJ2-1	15	CASSLAGGAGNEQFF
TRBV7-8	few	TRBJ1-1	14	CASSLTRGEAEAFF
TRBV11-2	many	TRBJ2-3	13	CASSLPGPDTQYF
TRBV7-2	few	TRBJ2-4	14	CASSLTSGENIQYF
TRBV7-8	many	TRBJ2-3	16	CASTRGLAGVGDTQYF
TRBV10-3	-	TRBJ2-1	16	CAISESVQVLYNEQFF
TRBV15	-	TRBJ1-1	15	CATSGGDSGNTEAFF
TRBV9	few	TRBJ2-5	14	CASSAGTSKETQYF
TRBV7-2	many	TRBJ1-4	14	CASSAGRRGEKLFF
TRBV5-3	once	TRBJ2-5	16	CASSLASGGEMGTQYF
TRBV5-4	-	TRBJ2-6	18	CASSGKSGTPMGANVLTF
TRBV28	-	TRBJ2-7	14	CASSLVRVAGEQYF
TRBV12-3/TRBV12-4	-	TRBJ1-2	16	CASSTEVGIPKYGYTF
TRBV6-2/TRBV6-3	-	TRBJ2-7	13	CASRSTGTYEQYF
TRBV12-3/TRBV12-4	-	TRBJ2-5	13	CASSFSIQETQYF
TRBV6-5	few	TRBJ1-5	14	CASSYSTGNQPQHF
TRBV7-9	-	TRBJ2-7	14	CASSLPAGMREQYF
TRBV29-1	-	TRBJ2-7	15	CSVGDRLAGPRGQYF
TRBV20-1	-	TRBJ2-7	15	CSARPRDGVSYEQYF
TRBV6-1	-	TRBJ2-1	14	CASSNSGGYNEQFF
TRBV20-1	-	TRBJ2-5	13	CSASQGLSETQYF
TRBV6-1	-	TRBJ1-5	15	CASSVSRPTDRPQHF
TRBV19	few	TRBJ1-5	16	CARVPTELYSNQPQHF